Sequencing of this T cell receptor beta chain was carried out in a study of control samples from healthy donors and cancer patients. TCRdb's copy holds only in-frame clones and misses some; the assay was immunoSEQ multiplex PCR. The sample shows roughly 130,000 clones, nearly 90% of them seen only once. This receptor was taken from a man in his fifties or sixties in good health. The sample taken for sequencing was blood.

CDR3 bases: TGTGCCAGCACTCAATTTGGGGGGCGCTCTGGGGCCAACGTCCTGACTTTC. The encoded protein is CASTQFGGRSGANVLTF. The chain is built from TRBV7-3 and TRBJ2-6; possibly TRBD1 or TRBD2 for D (6 bases each). The CDR3 length is 17 residues. The germline CDR1 and CDR2 sequences are SGHTA and FQGTGA. Trimming pared 7 bases from V and 0 bases from J, leaving 16 bases between.